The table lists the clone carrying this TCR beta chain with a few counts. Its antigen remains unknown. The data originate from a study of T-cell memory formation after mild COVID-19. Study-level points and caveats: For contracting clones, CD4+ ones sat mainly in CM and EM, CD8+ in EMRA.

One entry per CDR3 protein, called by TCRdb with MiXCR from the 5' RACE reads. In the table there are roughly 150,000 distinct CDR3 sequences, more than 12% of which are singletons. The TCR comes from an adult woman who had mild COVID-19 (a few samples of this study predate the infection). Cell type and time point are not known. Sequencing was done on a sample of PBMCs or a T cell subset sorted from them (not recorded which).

The CDR3 loop is CASSYRGLKNTEAFF. The CDR3 DNA reads TGTGCCAGCAGCTACAGGGGGCTAAAGAACACTGAAGCTTTCTTT. The chain employs TRBV12-3 or TRBV12-4 and TRBJ1-1, with 9 bases lining up with TRBD1. Germline trimming cut 6 bases from V and 1 base from J; bases unmatched to any gene: 6. This CDR3 contains 15 residues.